This T cell receptor (beta chain) originates from a study of human T cells and chemical hapten exposure. Ten or more counts support this clonotype. Its antigen is still unknown. The time point was: patch test 3, about 24 weeks after DPC sensitization. Indicated treatment: therapeutic diphenylcyclopropenone sensitization with weekly scalp DPC. Alopecia patients, 18 to 70 years old and DPC-suitable, served as donors. Blood, whole and unfractionated, served as the source for total RNA extraction. TCRdb re-derived calls from the RACE reads in MiXCR, one entry per CDR3 protein. The data show over 65,000 distinct CDR3 sequences, over 8.5% seen once. Findings of the study overall: Having alopecia, donors may respond immunologically unlike healthy people.

This CDR3 has 13 amino acids. Germline V lookup: CDR1 SGHAT, CDR2 FQNNGV. Trimming took off 3 bases at V and 4 bases at J, with 9 bases between the two ends. The sequence derives from a woman between 50 and 59 years old with alopecia areata. Some clones in this sample may be carry-over from other donors' samples. The V and J genes are TRBV11-2 and TRBJ1-2; a weak D match, TRBD1 (5 bases). The input for sequencing was whole blood, taken in connection with sensitization to the hapten diphenylcyclopropenone (DPC). CDR3 bases: TGTGCCAGCAGCTTTGACAGTTCCTATGGCTACACCTTC. This translates into CASSFDSSYGYTF.